This T cell receptor beta chain was documented in a study of vaccination effects on CD4 cells after COVID-19. Details on this clone: Its antigen is unidentified.

Prior to sequencing, the ViraFEST assay stimulated PBMC with viral peptide pools, which expanded the antigen-specific CD4+ T cells. When around 10 days of culture had elapsed, CD4+ T cells were isolated. BNT162b2 vaccine or mRNA-1273 vaccine was given to participants in two doses. Findings of the study overall: Small numbers of convalescent patients limited the study. It also lacked early post-infection timepoints. Healthy vaccinees' vaccine-induced clones included only 1 of 255 cross-reacting with common cold coronaviruses.

The CDR3 consists of 16 residues. V was clipped by 4 bases and J by 4 bases; unmatched bases: 8. Looked up from germline, CDR1 is KGHSH and CDR2 is LQKENI. Some clones are missing from TCRdb's copy, which holds only in-frame ones; the method was immunoSEQ multiplex PCR. The sample shows roughly 70,000 clones, around three quarters of them seen only once. The specimen comprised CD4+ T cells from PBMCs cultured with HCoV-OC43 spike peptides, sampled after COVID-19 vaccination. Subset indicated: HCoV-OC43 spike overlapping peptide pool stimulation. The receptor was derived from a human donor who received a COVID-19 vaccine. The chain employs TRBV18 and TRBJ1-1; 11 nucleotides match TRBD1. The CDR3 nucleotides are TGTGCCAGCTCACGGGGGACAGGGGGTCGGGGCACTGAAGCTTTCTTT. Translation: CASSRGTGGRGTEAFF. The whole variable domain, filled in from reference TRBV18 and TRBJ1-1, reads NAGVMQNPRHLVRRRGQEARLRCSPMKGHSHVYWYRQLPEEGLKFMVYLQKENIIDESGMPKERFSAEFPKEGPSILRIQQVVRGDSAAYFCASSRGTGGRGTEAFFGQGTRLTVV.